One and the same sample provided the 24 T cell receptor beta chains below, sequenced in a study of identical twins. TCRdb analysed the 5' RACE reads with MiXCR anew, one entry per CDR3 protein. The sample lists roughly 1,500,000 distinct CDR3 sequences, roughly 35% occurring once. Sample: cord blood. These TCRs come from a newborn girl in good health.

This chain uses TRBV28 with TRBJ2-1; 7 bases agree with TRBD1. The CDR3 extends over 12 amino acids. The trim removed 7 bases at V and 8 bases at J, leaving 5 bases unmatched. Per germline, CDR1 MDHEN and CDR2 SYDVKM. CDR3 coding DNA: TGTGCCAGCACACACAGGGGCCATGAGCAGTTCTTC. This gives the protein CASTHRGHEQFF. Based on the CDR3 plus reference TRBV28 and TRBJ2-1, the full variable domain is DVKVTQSSRYLVKRTGEKVFLECVQDMDHENMFWYRQDPGLGLRLIYFSYDVKMKEKGDIPEGYSVSREKKERFSLILESASTNQTSMYLCASTHRGHEQFFGPGTRLTVL.

This clonotype appeared a few times. V gene TRBV7-9 combines with J gene TRBJ2-7, with 9 bases fitting TRBD2. This CDR3 has 14 residues. The V and J ends lost 5 bases and 5 bases, in that order; junction bases with no gene match: 7. Germline CDR1 is SEHNR and CDR2 is FQNEAQ (reference sequence). The CDR3 nucleotides read TGTGCCAGCAGCAACATAGCGGGGGCCCACGAGCAGTACTTC. Protein product: CASSNIAGAHEQYF.

The DNA for the CDR3 is TGCAGTGCTAGCAGGACAGAGGCTGGCTACACCTTC. Translated, it gives CSASRTEAGYTF. This rearrangement joins TRBV20-1 to TRBJ1-2, with D possibly being TRBD1 (6 bases). V was trimmed by 3 bases and J by 7 bases, leaving 12 bases between them. Germline values: CDR1 DFQATT, CDR2 SNEGSKA (reference sequence). The CDR3 is 12 residues long.

The table lists this clonotype with a few counts. V usage is TRBV21-1 and J usage is TRBJ2-5; no DNA check was done on the table's D call, TRBD1. TRBV21-1 is reported as a pseudogene. The CDR3 has 15 residues. CDR3 sequence: CASSKEDREVETQYF. In DNA form, the CDR3 reads TGTGCCAGCAGCAAGGAGGACAGGGAAGTGGAGACCCAGTACTTC.

This clonotype was detected a few times. This sequence joins TRBV20-1 and TRBJ2-5; 8 bases fit TRBD2. The length of the CDR3 is 15 residues. The germline CDR1 and CDR2 sequences are DFQATT and SNEGSKA (reference sequence). V shed 0 bases, J shed 6 bases, and the junction held 9 bases outside the gene matches. The CDR3 region has the DNA TGCAGTGCTAGAGAGTCACTAGCGGTATTGAAGACCCAGTACTTC. This encodes CSARESLAVLKTQYF.

This clonotype has just a few counts. The CDR3: CASSLEWTKGRGYTEAFF. CDR3 in DNA: TGTGCCAGCAGCTTAGAGTGGACGAAGGGTAGGGGCTACACTGAAGCTTTCTTT. V gene TRBV11-1 combines with J gene TRBJ1-1, with D perhaps TRBD1 (5 bases). From germline, CDR1 is SGHAT and CDR2 FQDESV (reference sequence). The CDR3 is made up of 18 amino acids. Trimming removed 1 base at V and 3 bases at J, with 21 bases between.

This clonotype was seen ten or more times. The genes are TRBV29-1 and TRBJ2-4; possibly TRBD2 for D (6 bases). The CDR3 extends over 18 amino acids. Trimming pared 0 bases from V and 3 bases from J, leaving 21 bases between. Germline V CDR1 and CDR2: SQVTM, ANQGSEA. The CDR3 here is CSVEDFGGEGVIKNIQYF. CDR3 bases: TGCAGCGTTGAAGATTTCGGGGGAGAAGGGGTAATCAAAAACATTCAGTACTTC.

This clonotype has more than one count but fewer than ten. The chain recombines TRBV2 with TRBJ1-2; no clear D gene. The length of the CDR3 is 13 residues. V lost 4 bases and J lost 4, with 10 bases in between. Germline V gene data show CDR1 as SNHLY and CDR2 as FYNNEI. CDR3 amino acids: CASSVLETYGYTF. The CDR3 DNA reads as TGTGCCAGCAGTGTTCTGGAAACCTATGGCTACACCTTC.

This clonotype has only a few counts. V is TRBV20-1 and J is TRBJ1-2; tentatively, D is TRBD1 (5 bases). Trimming pared 1 base from V and 8 bases from J, leaving 14 bases between. The CDR3 length is 13 residues. From germline, CDR1 is DFQATT and CDR2 SNEGSKA (reference sequence). The CDR3 DNA is TGCAGTGCTAGAGGAAACAGGTTCGGCGGCTACACCTTC. This encodes CSARGNRFGGYTF.

This clonotype turned up a few times. This chain links TRBV23-1 with TRBJ2-3; D is unresolved. TRBV23-1 carries the ORF label, with uncertain function. The CDR3 runs to 14 residues. Between the trimmed V and J ends, which lost 3 bases and 0 bases, there was a span of 7 bases. CDR3 in amino acids: CASSQSNSTDTQYF. In DNA form, the CDR3 reads TGCGCCAGCAGTCAGTCGAACAGCACAGATACGCAGTATTTT.

The chain joins TRBV3-1 to TRBJ2-1, with D unresolved. Trimming removed 3 bases from V and 10 bases from J, with 7 bases in between. CDR1 LGHDT and CDR2 YNNKEL come from the germline V gene (reference sequence). This CDR3 has 11 amino acids. This CDR3 reads CASSQYREQFF. CDR3 coding DNA: TGTGCCAGCAGCCAGTATAGGGAGCAGTTCTTC.

This clonotype was counted a few times. The V call is TRBV24-1, the J call TRBJ2-3; no reliable D call. CDR1 is KGHDR, CDR2 SFDVKD, per germline. The CDR3 runs 14 residues. The ends were cut back, 8 bases at V and 5 bases at J, with 16 bases in the middle. CDR3 sequence: CATMHSSVGDTQYF. In nucleotides, the CDR3 is TGTGCCACCATGCACTCGTCGGTGGGAGATACGCAGTATTTT.

The chain recombines TRBV28 with TRBJ1-6; 7 nucleotides line up with TRBD1. CDR3 length: 15 residues. The germline CDR1 and CDR2 sequences are MDHEN and SYDVKM. V was pared by 2 bases and J by 7 bases, with 5 bases of the junction left unmatched. The CDR3 spells CASSLLDRANSPLHF. CDR3 nucleotides: TGTGCCAGCAGTTTACTAGACAGGGCCAATTCACCCCTCCACTTT.

The CDR3 bases are TGCGCCAGCAGCGATTCTGTAAGCGGGAGGTTGGGTGAGCAGTTCTTC. Its protein product is CASSDSVSGRLGEQFF. J is TRBJ2-1 and V is TRBV4-1, with TRBD2 identical over 9 bases. CDR3 length equals 16 residues. Per germline, CDR1 MGHRA and CDR2 YSYEKL. J lost 9 bases, V lost 5 bases, and 14 bases had no gene match.

The table lists this clonotype with a few counts. This sequence joins TRBV7-8 and TRBJ1-4, with D maybe TRBD1 (5 bases). Looked up from germline, CDR1 is SGHVS and CDR2 is FQNEAQ. This CDR3 region has 16 residues. Trimming took off 1 base at V and 5 bases at J, with 14 bases between the two ends. DNA of the CDR3: TGTGCCAGCAGCTTAGTCCTGACAGAACCCAATGAAAAACTGTTTTTT. It encodes CASSLVLTEPNEKLFF.

This clonotype turned up a few times. This chain joins TRBV5-1 and TRBJ2-1; the D call may be TRBD1 or TRBD2 (5 bases each). With 5 bases removed from V and 0 bases from J, the gap between germline ends came to 12 bases. Germline CDR1 reads SGHRS; CDR2 reads YFSETQ. The CDR3 runs to 15 residues. The CDR3 DNA sequence: TGCGCCAGCAGGGCCACAGGAGGCTCCTACAATGAGCAGTTCTTC. Its translation is CASRATGGSYNEQFF.

This clonotype has a handful of counts. The rearrangement links TRBV12-3 or TRBV12-4 to TRBJ2-5, with 10 nucleotides matching TRBD2. V shed 2 bases and J 3 bases; nucleotides not matched to a gene: 6. The CDR3 loop spans 16 amino acids. The CDR3 nucleotides are TGTGCCAGCAGTTTATATCCTAGCGGGGGAAAAGAGACCCAGTACTTC. This encodes CASSLYPSGGKETQYF.

This chain links TRBV12-3 or TRBV12-4 with TRBJ2-5, with 9 bases identical to TRBD1. V lost 5 bases and J lost 11; bases outside the gene matches: 12. This CDR3 contains 14 residues. This chain's CDR3 is CASSAYRGQGEQYF. The CDR3 nucleotides are TGTGCCAGCAGTGCGTACAGGGGGCAGGGTGAGCAGTACTTC.

In this sample, this clonotype turned up a few times. CDR3 nucleotide sequence: TGTGCCAGCAGCCATCCAAATAATGAGCAGTTCTTC. Translated, it gives CASSHPNNEQFF. The chain has TRBV5-6 and TRBJ2-1, with D uncertain. Trimming left V 4 bases short and J 7 bases short, with 9 bases between. Germline V gives CDR1 SGHDT, CDR2 YYEEEE. The CDR3 sequence is 12 residues long.

The chain uses TRBV7-6 and TRBJ2-1, with TRBD2 as a possible D gene (8 bases). The CDR3 runs 18 residues. Deletions cut 1 base from V and 15 bases from J, with 31 bases between. Germline V gene sequence: CDR1 SGHVS, CDR2 FNYEAQ. CDR3 sequence (DNA): TGTGCCAGCAGCTTAGTCCTAGGAGGGGGCACAGCGGGGGATACTCTGTTCTTC. Residues: CASSLVLGGGTAGDTLFF.

This clonotype was detected only a few times. The chain employs TRBV6-6 and TRBJ2-1, with 7 bases lining up with TRBD2. The CDR3 covers 16 residues. The V segment lost 6 bases and the J segment 0 bases; nucleotides outside the gene matches: 8. Germline V gene sequence: CDR1 MNHNY, CDR2 SVGAGI (reference sequence). The CDR3 region has the DNA TGTGCCAGCAGAACCCCTCGGACTAGCTCCTACAATGAGCAGTTCTTC. This encodes CASRTPRTSSYNEQFF.

This clonotype showed up just a few times. In nucleotides, the CDR3 is TGTGCCAGCAGCTTAGAGTCCCACAGGGCAAAGGGCACAGATACGCAGTATTTT. It encodes CASSLESHRAKGTDTQYF. The chain couples TRBV7-6 to TRBJ2-3; a possible D gene is TRBD1 (6 bases). The germline V gene has CDR1 SGHVS and CDR2 FNYEAQ. This CDR3 is built from 18 residues. Trimming pared 1 base from V and 1 base from J, leaving 18 bases between.

This chain links TRBV12-3 or TRBV12-4 with TRBJ1-5, with D maybe TRBD1 (5 bases). The CDR3 runs 16 residues. The ends were cut back, 6 bases at V and 3 bases at J, with 18 bases in the middle. CDR3 bases: TGTGCCAGCAGGCGTCCCCTCGGACACCTCAATCAGCCCCAGCATTTT. Translating gives CASRRPLGHLNQPQHF.

This sequence joins TRBV20-1 and TRBJ2-3; 11 bases map to TRBD2. V was pared by 2 bases and J by 2 bases, with 3 bases of the junction left unmatched. Per germline, CDR1 DFQATT and CDR2 SNEGSKA (reference sequence). This CDR3 region has 15 residues. The CDR3 coding sequence is TGCAGTGCTAGAATAGCGGGGGGGCACACAGATACGCAGTATTTT. Translating gives CSARIAGGHTDTQYF.